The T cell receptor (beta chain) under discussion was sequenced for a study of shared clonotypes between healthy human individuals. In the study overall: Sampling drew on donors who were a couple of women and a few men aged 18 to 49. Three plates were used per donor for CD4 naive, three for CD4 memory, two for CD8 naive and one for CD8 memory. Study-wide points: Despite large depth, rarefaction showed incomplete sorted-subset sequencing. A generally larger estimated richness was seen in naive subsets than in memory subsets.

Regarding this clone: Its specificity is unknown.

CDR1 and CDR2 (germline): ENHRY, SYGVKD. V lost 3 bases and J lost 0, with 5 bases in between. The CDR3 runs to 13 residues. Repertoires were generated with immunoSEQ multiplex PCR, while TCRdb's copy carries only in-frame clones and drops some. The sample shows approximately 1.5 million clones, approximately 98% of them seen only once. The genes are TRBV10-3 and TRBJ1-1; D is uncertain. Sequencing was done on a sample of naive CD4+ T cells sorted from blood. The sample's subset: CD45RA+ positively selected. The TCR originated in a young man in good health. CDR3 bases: TGTGCCATCAGTGACGCCTTGAACACTGAAGCTTTCTTT. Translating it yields CAISDALNTEAFF.